The clone carrying this TCR beta chain was counted many times. Profiling that covered TCR beta VDJ and CDR3 relied on genomic DNA as its template. TCRdb passed the reads through MiXCR, listing each CDR3 protein once. In the table there are some 120,000 distinct CDR3 sequences, 40% of which are singletons. This sample is drawn from a study of CD8+CD57+ T cells in acquired aplastic anemia. The germline V gene encodes CDR1 KGHDR and CDR2 SFDVKD. The V gene lost 9 bases and the J gene lost 5 bases, with 3 bases spanning the gap. The length of the CDR3 is 10 residues. Sequenced patients had shown CD8+CD57+ cell expansion by flow cytometry.

This TCR derives from a human donor with aplastic anemia. The V gene is TRBV24-1, the J gene TRBJ1-4; D gene ambiguous. The sample taken for sequencing was sorted CD4+, CD8+, or CD8+CD57+ T cells (not recorded which) from PBMCs. CDR3 coding DNA: TGTGCCACCCAGAATGAAAAACTGTTTTTT. This sequence encodes CATQNEKLFF.